This T cell receptor beta chain was retrieved from a study of OX40 agonist ivuxolimab in advanced cancers. About the research overall: Recorded diagnoses for dose-escalation patients were hepatocellular carcinoma, melanoma, renal cell or head and neck cancer. Therapy given before enrollment (anti-PD-1, anti-PD-L1 or anti-CTLA-4) was allowed, and roughly 41% had some. Cohort: approximately 83% men, mean age about 62, aged about 20 to 90.

Study-wide results and limits: Low normalized T-cell clonal expansion was also seen in some nonresponders.

Note on this clone: No antigen is known for it.

TCRdb keeps only in-frame clones here, not all; method: immunoSEQ multiplex PCR. The sample lists around 20,000 clones, 60% to 70% seen once, with approximately 20% in the top ten. Material: CD4+ or CD8+ T cells sorted from blood, obtained in a trial of the OX40 agonist ivuxolimab. The TCR comes from an adult with an advanced solid tumor such as melanoma, head and neck, liver or kidney cancer.

This chain's CDR3 is CASSLKVSAADEQYF. CDR3 nucleotide sequence: TGTGCCAGCAGCTTAAAGGTTAGCGCGGCCGACGAGCAGTACTTC. The V call is TRBV7-9, the J call TRBJ2-7, with D possibly TRBD2 on 5 matching bases. V was shortened by 2 bases and J by 5 bases, with 16 bases between the two germline ends. The CDR3 covers 15 residues. Germline CDR1 reads SEHNR; CDR2 reads FQNEAQ (reference sequence).